This T cell receptor beta chain was recorded in a study of shared clonotypes between healthy human individuals (dated by TCRdb to 2020 to 2021). For context, the study as a whole: The cohort comprised two women and a few men aged 18 to 49 years. Leukapheresis yielded between about 0.94 and 8.9 billion PBMCs per donor. To increase sequencing depth and limit assay-specific biases, different laboratories used diverse techniques to prepare libraries and sequence TCR repertoires. For each donor, three plates each were used for CD4 naive and CD4 memory, two plates were used for CD8 naive, and one plate was used for CD8 memory. To estimate repertoire size and how much clonotypes are shared between individuals, the study performed deep sequencing of blood TCR repertoires from a few healthy adults.

General conclusions and limits of the study: Only blood was sampled, and tissue TCR repertoires likely differ from those in blood. Naive subsets generally had larger estimated clonotype richness than memory subsets. Even with the large sequencing depth, rarefaction of the sorted-subset datasets indicated that sequencing was incomplete. Compared with non-shared clonotypes, clonotypes shared by all four sorted-subset donors had higher generation probabilities. The genetic and exposure-history diversity represented was limited by the small number of donors. When a handful of donors were compared, the shared fraction of clonotypes was about 5% for naive CD4, less than 4% for naive CD8, 2% to 2.5% for memory CD4, and 0.4% for memory CD8. Pairwise subsampling led to the expectation that sequencing depth would affect the degree of clonotype sharing among donors.

Using the deep immunoSEQ assay, multiplex PCR amplified TCR CDR3 regions from genomic DNA. For each cell subset, the extracted genomic DNA was distributed evenly across all wells of several immunoSEQ 96-well plates, and each plate served as one replicate. For sorted subsets, 200 to 250 ng of genomic DNA, equivalent to around 31,000 T cell genomes, went into each replicate PCR. Purified libraries were measured with a Qubit 3.0 fluorometer, size-checked on a Bioanalyzer 2100, and measured again with the KAPA Library Quantification kit. Every immunoSEQ 96-well plate was sequenced on a dedicated single-read 150-cycle Illumina NextSeq 550 flow cell. Processing in the source paper ran as follows. Because the immunoSEQ output held only junctional sequences and lacked quality scores, the filtering could not match the filtering applied to full-length reads. Sequences were annotated with PyIR, a Python wrapper for IgBLAST v1.9, and V/J genes and CDR3 were assigned using IMGT germline references. Reads were removed for weak V/J assignments (E-value above 1e-6), missing CDR3, stop codons, out-of-frame junctions, or ambiguous translated residues. A V3J clonotype was defined by an identical inferred V gene, J gene, and CDR3 amino acid sequence. The percentage overlap between two repertoires was calculated by dividing the number of shared unique clonotypes by the size of the smaller repertoire. Three approaches were used to assess repertoire richness: RTK rarefaction, the Chao1 estimator, and Recon v2.1 estimates of unobserved clonotypes. OLGA was used to compute generation probabilities for all TCRbeta clonotypes that the gDNA method yielded from a few donors. The table comes from immuneACCESS by way of TCRdb, which keeps in-frame sequences with V and J called. Part of the clones is missing from these tables; in studies checked, under half for an unresolved V gene and the rest for unknown reasons. The D gene and trimming were derived from the DNA, and the V and J assignments and clone size from that table. Recorded for this sample are roughly 1,100,000 clones; more than 65% of them occurred a single time. The ten largest clones take up roughly 1.5% of the sample.

V loses 1 base, J loses 2 bases, and the germline ends lie 9 bases apart. The germline V gene supplies CDR1 MNHNS and CDR2 SASEGT. The CDR3, from cysteine to phenylalanine, totals 15 residues. The entry retains the CDR3 DNA only, 45 bases that are in frame from base 1. Remarks on this clone: This receptor's antigen is unknown. Base qualities are not recorded, but no much larger clone differs from it by a single base.

The donors were healthy, HIV-negative adults who had no recently reported acute infections or vaccinations. All donors were Caucasian adults living in Nashville, Tennessee, USA. CD4+ T cells were enriched through magnetic negative selection, after which naive cells were positively selected on CD45RA and the remaining negative fraction served as the memory subset. After blood collection by leukapheresis, PBMCs were isolated using Ficoll-Histopaque density gradient centrifugation and then cryopreserved in the vapor phase of liquid nitrogen. Analytical flow cytometry was used to check the purity and quantity of every magnetically sorted T cell population. Each sorted fraction had its genomic DNA isolated and then quantified by UV absorbance on a Nanodrop 2000c.

The specimen was memory CD4+ T cells sorted from blood. The cell subset or site label of this sample denotes: CD45RA-negative fraction. In this chain, TRBV6-1 is recombined with TRBJ1-5; TRBD1 is perhaps the D gene, given 5 matching bases. This TCR was recovered from a man in his late teens or twenties in good health. The sequenced DNA is TGTGCCAGCAGTGAAGACAGGCCCCGCAATCAGCCCCAGCATTTT. It is translated as CASSEDRPRNQPQHF.